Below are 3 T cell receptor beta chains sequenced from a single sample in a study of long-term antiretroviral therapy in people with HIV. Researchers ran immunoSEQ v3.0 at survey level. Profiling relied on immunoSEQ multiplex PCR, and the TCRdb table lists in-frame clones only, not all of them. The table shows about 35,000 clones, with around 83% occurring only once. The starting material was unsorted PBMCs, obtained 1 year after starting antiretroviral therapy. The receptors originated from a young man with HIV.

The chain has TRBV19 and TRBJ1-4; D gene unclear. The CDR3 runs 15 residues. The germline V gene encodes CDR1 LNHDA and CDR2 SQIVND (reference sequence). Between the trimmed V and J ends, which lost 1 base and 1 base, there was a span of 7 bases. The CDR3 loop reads CASSIAGRTNEKLFF. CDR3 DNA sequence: TGTGCCAGTAGTATAGCCGGGAGAACTAATGAAAAACTGTTTTTT.

In DNA, the CDR3 is TGTGCCAGCAGCTTAGCGGACTTGAACACTGAAGCTTTCTTT. The encoded protein is CASSLADLNTEAFF. The V and J genes are TRBV7-8 and TRBJ1-1; D unclear. Trimming shortened V by 0 bases and J by 0 bases, and 5 bases separated the two germline ends. Germline values: CDR1 SGHVS, CDR2 FQNEAQ. This CDR3 contains 14 residues.

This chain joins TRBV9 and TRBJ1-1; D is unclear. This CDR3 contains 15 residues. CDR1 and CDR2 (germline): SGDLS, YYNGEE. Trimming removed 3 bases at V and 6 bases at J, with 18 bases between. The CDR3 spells CASSAGERPWAEAFF. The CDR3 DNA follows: TGTGCCAGCAGCGCTGGGGAACGGCCGTGGGCTGAAGCTTTCTTT.